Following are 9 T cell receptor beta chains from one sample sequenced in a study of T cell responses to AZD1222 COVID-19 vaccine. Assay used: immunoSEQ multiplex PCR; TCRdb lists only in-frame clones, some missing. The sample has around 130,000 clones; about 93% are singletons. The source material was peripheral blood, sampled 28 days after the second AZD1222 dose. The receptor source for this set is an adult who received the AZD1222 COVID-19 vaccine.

The CDR3 DNA is TGTGCCAGCAGCCAAATCCCTCGGAATGAGCAGTTCTTC. Translated: CASSQIPRNEQFF. The gene calls are TRBV3-1 (or the pseudogene TRBV3-2) and TRBJ2-1; D gene unclear. Germline V gene lookup returns CDR1 LGHDT and CDR2 YNNKEL (reference sequence). Trimming shortened V by 2 bases and J by 7 bases, and 9 bases separated the two germline ends. CDR3 length equals 13 residues.

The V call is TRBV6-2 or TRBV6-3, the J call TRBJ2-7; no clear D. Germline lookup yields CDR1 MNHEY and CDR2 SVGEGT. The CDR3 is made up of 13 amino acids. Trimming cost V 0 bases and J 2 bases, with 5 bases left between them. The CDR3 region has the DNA TGTGCCAGCAGTTACTCGAACCCCTACGAGCAGTACTTC. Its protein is CASSYSNPYEQYF.

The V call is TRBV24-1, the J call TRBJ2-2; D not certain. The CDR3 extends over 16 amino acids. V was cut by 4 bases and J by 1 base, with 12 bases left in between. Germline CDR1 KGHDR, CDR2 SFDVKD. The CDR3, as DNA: TGTGCCACCAGTGAAGGAGATCTAGGGAACACCGGGGAGCTGTTTTTT. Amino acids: CATSEGDLGNTGELFF.

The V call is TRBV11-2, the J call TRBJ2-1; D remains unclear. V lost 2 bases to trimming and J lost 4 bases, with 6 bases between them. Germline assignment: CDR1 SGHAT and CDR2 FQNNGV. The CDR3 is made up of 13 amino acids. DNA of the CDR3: TGTGCCAGCAGCTTATTTCAATACAATGAGCAGTTCTTC. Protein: CASSLFQYNEQFF.

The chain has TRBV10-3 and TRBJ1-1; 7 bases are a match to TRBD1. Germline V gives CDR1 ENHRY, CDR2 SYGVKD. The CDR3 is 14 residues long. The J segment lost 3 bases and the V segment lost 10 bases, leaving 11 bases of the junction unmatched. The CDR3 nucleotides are TGTGCCACCCACCAACAGGGGAGTTACACTGAAGCTTTCTTT. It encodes CATHQQGSYTEAFF.

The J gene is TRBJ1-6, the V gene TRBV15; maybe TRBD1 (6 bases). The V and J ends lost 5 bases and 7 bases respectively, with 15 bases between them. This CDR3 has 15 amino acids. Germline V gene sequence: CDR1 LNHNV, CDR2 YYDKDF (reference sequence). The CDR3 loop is CATSSSSQGNSPLHF. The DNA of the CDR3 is TGTGCCACCAGCTCCTCGTCGCAGGGGAATTCACCCCTCCACTTT.

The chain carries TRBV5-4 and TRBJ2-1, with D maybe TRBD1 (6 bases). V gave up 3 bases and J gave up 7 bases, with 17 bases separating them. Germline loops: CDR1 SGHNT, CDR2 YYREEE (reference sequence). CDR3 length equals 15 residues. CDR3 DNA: TGTGCCAGCAGCTCCTCCCCGACAGGAGAGAATGAGCAGTTCTTC. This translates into CASSSSPTGENEQFF.

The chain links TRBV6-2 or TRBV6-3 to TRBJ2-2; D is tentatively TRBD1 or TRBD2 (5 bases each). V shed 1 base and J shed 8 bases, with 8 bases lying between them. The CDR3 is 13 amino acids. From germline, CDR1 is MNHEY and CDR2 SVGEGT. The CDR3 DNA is TGTGCCAGCAGTTACTTCGGGGCAGGGGAGCTGTTTTTT. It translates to CASSYFGAGELFF.

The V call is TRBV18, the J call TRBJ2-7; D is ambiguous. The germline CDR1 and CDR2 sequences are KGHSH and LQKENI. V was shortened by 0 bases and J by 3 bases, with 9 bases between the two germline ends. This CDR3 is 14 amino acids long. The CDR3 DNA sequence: TGTGCCAGCTCACCACCGAACCCAAACTACGAGCAGTACTTC. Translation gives CASSPPNPNYEQYF.